The next 9 T cell receptor beta chains were all read from a single sample in a study of blood T cell repertoires in COVID-19. The repertoire was sequenced with immunoSEQ multiplex PCR; TCRdb's copy has only in-frame clones and lacks some. The sample consists of about 350,000 clones, 85% to 90% of them appearing once. Sequencing input: peripheral blood. These receptors all stem from a woman in her 70s with COVID-19, enrolled during active disease.

This clone was seen ten or more times. V is TRBV2 and J is TRBJ2-1; the D gene is possibly TRBD2 (6 bases). Germline-derived CDR1 and CDR2 are SNHLY and FYNNEI. V lost 5 bases, J lost 8 bases, and 13 bases lay in between. CDR3 length: 13 amino acids. DNA of the CDR3: TGTGCCAGCAGTAAAGATTGGAGGGATGAGCAGTTCTTC. Translated: CASSKDWRDEQFF.

This rearrangement joins TRBV5-6 to TRBJ2-2, with a tentative D call TRBD1 (6 bases). Germline loops: CDR1 SGHDT, CDR2 YYEEEE. This CDR3 has 16 amino acids. Deletions cut 2 bases from V and 6 bases from J, with 17 bases between. CDR3 coding DNA: TGTGCCAGCAGCTTAATTGCCGGGACAACAGCCGGGGAGCTGTTTTTT. This codes for CASSLIAGTTAGELFF.

The V and J genes are TRBV6-2 or TRBV6-3 and TRBJ2-1; unclear D gene. The CDR3 has 12 residues. The germline V and J ends were trimmed by 2 bases and 5 bases, with 4 bases remaining between them. Germline values: CDR1 MNHEY, CDR2 SVGEGT. CDR3 residues: CASSYPNNEQFF. The DNA for the CDR3 is TGTGCCAGCAGTTACCCAAACAATGAGCAGTTCTTC.

The rearrangement links TRBV29-1 to TRBJ1-1; a weak D match, TRBD1 (6 bases). The germline V gene encodes CDR1 SQVTM and CDR2 ANQGSEA. Between the trimmed V and J ends, which lost 7 bases and 11 bases, there was a span of 17 bases. This CDR3 spans 11 amino acids. The chain's CDR3 is CSGTDRFLAFF. The CDR3 nucleotides read TGCAGCGGGACCGACAGGTTTCTCGCTTTCTTT.

The V and J genes are TRBV27 and TRBJ1-5; D is perhaps TRBD1 (6 bases). CDR1 is MNHEY and CDR2 is SMNVEV in the germline V gene (reference sequence). The CDR3 extends over 19 amino acids. V lost 5 bases and J 0 bases, leaving 23 bases between the germline ends. The CDR3 nucleotides read TGTGCCAGCAGTGACGTTCCCTATCAGGGGTCTTATAGCAATCAGCCCCAGCATTTT. Its protein product is CASSDVPYQGSYSNQPQHF.

This rearrangement joins TRBV9 to TRBJ1-4; no clear D. Trimming removed 3 bases at V and 8 bases at J, with 8 bases between. The CDR3 is made up of 12 amino acids. Germline V gene data show CDR1 as SGDLS and CDR2 as YYNGEE. The CDR3 DNA is TGTGCCAGCAGCGCCTCAGGAGAAAAACTGTTTTTT. Protein sequence: CASSASGEKLFF.

With regard to this clone: The germline gene is not matched at one end of the junction; a read error may be the cause. The gene calls are TRBV6-5 and TRBJ2-2; perhaps TRBD2 as D (5 bases). The length of the CDR3 is 13 residues. Germline-derived CDR1 and CDR2 are MNHEY and SVGAGI. This chain's CDR3 is CASSYQLNRGAVF. DNA of the CDR3: TGTGCCAGCAGTTACCAGCTTAACCGGGGAGCTGTTTTT.

The chain couples TRBV5-4 to TRBJ1-4; the D gene is possibly TRBD1 (6 bases). The germline V gene encodes CDR1 SGHNT and CDR2 YYREEE (reference sequence). The CDR3 is made up of 14 amino acids. With 4 bases removed from V and 7 bases from J, the gap between germline ends came to 14 bases. CDR3 residues: CASSPKAGVEKLFF. As DNA, the CDR3 is TGTGCCAGCAGCCCGAAGGCAGGGGTTGAAAAACTGTTTTTT.

The V gene is TRBV21-1, the J gene TRBJ2-2; the table calls TRBD1, which could not be checked here. TRBV21-1 constitutes a pseudogene. CDR3 length: 16 amino acids. CDR3 residues: CASSKEGQLNTGELFF. The CDR3, as DNA: TGTGCCAGCAGCAAAGAGGGACAGCTGAACACCGGGGAGCTGTTTTTT.